This TCR beta chain was retrieved from a study of molecular identifiers for immune sequencing clone quantification. Study at large: Split five ways in replicates, RNA from roughly 20,000 or 100,000 naive CD8 cells had four portions sequenced.

Study-wide results and limits: With a barcode shared among identical TCR molecules, highly expanded clone sizes could be underestimated.

In the sort, naive CD8 T cells were defined as CD8+CD4-CCR7+CD45RA+. Concerning this clonotype itself: The target antigen is unknown.

The germline CDR1 and CDR2 sequences are GTSNPN and SVGIG (reference sequence). The CDR3 has 16 amino acids. Trimming took 1 base from V and 7 from J, leaving 19 bases between them. Preparation methods for the bulk TCR libraries were those previously described, with listed TCR primers. TCRdb re-called the PCR reads with MiXCR, one entry per CDR3 protein. The sample lists 400,000 to 600,000 distinct CDR3 sequences, about 21% occurring once. The sequence derives from a human donor in good health. Some libraries in this study had Jurkat cell RNA spiked in. The chain recombines TRBV30 with TRBJ1-4, with TRBD1 as a possible D gene (6 bases). The sequenced material came from naive CD8+ T cells from blood, with Jurkat cell RNA spiked in. Subset here: FACS-sorted CD8+CD4-CCR7+CD45RA+ naive T cells. The CDR3 DNA follows: TGTGCCTGGAGTGGCTACAGGGTAGATGCGGGTGAAAAACTGTTTTTT. Protein product: CAWSGYRVDAGEKLFF.